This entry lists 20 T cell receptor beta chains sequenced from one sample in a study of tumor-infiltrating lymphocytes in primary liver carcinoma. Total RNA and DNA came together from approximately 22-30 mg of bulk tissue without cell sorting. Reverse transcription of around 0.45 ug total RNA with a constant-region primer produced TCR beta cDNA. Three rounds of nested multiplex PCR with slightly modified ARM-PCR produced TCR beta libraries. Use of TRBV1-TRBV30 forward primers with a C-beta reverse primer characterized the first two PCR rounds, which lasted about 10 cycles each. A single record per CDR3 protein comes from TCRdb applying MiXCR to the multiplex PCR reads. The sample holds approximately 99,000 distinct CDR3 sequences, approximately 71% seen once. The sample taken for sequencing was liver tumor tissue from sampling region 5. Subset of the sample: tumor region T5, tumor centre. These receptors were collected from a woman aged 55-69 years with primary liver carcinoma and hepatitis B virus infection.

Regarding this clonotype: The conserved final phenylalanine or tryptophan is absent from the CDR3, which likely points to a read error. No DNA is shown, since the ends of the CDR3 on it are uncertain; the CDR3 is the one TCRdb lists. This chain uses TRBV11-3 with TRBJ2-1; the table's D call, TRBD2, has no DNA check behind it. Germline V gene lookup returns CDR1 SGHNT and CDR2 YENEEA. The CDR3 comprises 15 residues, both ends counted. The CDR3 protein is CASSLGTSGRLEHFS.

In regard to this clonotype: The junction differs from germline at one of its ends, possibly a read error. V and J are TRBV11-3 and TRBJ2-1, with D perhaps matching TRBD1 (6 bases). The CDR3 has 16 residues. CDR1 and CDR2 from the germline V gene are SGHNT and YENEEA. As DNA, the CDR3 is TGTGCGAGCAGCCCAACCGGGACAACCTTAAACAATGAGCAGTTCTTC. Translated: CASSPTGTTLNNEQFF.

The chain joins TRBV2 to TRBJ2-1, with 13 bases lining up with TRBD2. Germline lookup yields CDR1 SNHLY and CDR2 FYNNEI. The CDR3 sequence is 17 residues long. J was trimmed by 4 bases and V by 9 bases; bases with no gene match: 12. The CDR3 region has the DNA TGTGCCAGTAGGACCGGGACTAGCGGGGATGCATACAATGAGCAGTTCTTC. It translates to CASRTGTSGDAYNEQFF. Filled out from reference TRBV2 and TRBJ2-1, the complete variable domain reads EPEVTQTPSHQVTQMGQEVILRCVPISNHLYFYWYRQILGQKVEFLVSFYNNEISEKSEIFDDQFSVERPDGSNFTLKIRSTKLEDSAMYFCASRTGTSGDAYNEQFFGPGTRLTVL.

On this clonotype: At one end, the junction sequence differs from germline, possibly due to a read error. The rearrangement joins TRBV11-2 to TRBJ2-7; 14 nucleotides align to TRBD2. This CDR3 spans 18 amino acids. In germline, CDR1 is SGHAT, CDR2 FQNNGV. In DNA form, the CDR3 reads TGTGCCAGCAGCCCCTGGAGGACTAGCGGGGGGAGGTCCTACGAACAGTACTTC. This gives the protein CASSPWRTSGGRSYEQYF.

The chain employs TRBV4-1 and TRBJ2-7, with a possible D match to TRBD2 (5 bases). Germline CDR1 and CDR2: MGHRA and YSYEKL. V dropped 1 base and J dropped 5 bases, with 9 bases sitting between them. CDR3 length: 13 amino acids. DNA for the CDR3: TGCGCCAGCAGCCAAGTAGAGGGTGACGAGCAGTACTTC. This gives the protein CASSQVEGDEQYF.

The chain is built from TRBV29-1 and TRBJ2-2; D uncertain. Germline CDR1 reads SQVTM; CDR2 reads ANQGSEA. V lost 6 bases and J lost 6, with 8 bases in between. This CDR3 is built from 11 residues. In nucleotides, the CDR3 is TGCAGCGTCCTATGCGCCGGGGAGCTGTTTTTT. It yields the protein CSVLCAGELFF.

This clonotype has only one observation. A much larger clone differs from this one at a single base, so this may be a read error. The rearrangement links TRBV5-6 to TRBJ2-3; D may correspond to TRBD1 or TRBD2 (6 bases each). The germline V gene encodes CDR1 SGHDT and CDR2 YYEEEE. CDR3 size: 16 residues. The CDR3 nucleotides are TGTGCCAGCAGCTTGGTCGGAGGGCCGAAGACAGGTACGCAGTATTTT. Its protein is CASSLVGGPKTGTQYF.

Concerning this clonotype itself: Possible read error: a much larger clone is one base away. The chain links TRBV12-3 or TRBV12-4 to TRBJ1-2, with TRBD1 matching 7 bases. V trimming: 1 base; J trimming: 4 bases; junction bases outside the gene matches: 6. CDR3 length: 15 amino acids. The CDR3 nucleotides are TGTGCCAGCAGTTTAGGAACAGGGGATAGCTATGGCTACACCTTC. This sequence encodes CASSLGTGDSYGYTF.

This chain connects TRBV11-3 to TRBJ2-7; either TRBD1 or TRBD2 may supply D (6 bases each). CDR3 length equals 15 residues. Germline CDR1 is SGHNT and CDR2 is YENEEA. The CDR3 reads CVNSPRGVEPYEQYF. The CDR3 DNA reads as TGTGTCAACAGCCCGAGGGGGGTTGAACCCTACGAGCAGTACTTC.

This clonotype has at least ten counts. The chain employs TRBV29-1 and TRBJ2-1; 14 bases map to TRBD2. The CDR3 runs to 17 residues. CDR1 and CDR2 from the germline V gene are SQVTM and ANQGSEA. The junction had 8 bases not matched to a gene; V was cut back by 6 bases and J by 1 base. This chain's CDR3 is CSVAGTSGRGSYNEQFF. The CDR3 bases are TGCAGCGTAGCCGGGACTAGCGGGAGAGGTTCCTACAATGAGCAGTTCTTC.

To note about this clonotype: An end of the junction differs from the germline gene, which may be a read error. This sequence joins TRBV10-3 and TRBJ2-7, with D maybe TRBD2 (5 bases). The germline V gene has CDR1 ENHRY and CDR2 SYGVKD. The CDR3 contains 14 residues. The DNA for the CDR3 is TGTGTCATCAGTGAGTTCGCGGGCTCCCACGAGCAGTACTTC. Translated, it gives CVISEFAGSHEQYF.

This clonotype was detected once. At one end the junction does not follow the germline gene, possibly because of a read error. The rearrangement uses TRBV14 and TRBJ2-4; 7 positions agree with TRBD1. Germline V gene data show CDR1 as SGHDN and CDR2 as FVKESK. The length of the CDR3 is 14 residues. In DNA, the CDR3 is TGCGCCAGCGAGAGCACAGGGGCGTCAGGCATTCAGTACTTC. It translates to CASESTGASGIQYF.

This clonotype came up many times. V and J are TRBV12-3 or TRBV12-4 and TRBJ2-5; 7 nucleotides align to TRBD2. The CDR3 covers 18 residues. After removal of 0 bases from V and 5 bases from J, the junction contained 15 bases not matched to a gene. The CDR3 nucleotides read TGTGCCAGCAGTTTAGCGCGGGGAGGGGCCGGGAATTTGGAGACCCAGTACTTC. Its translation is CASSLARGGAGNLETQYF.

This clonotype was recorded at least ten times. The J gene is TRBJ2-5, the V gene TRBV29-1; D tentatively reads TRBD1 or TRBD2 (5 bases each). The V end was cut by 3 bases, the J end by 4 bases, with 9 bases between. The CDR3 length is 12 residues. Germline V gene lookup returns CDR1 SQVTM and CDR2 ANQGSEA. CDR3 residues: CSVDVGTETQYF. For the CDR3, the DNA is TGCAGCGTTGATGTGGGGACAGAGACCCAGTACTTC.

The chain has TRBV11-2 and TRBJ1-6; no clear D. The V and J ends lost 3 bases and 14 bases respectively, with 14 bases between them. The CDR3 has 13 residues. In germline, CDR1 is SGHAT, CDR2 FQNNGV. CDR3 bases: TGTGCCAGCAGCTTTGTAATGAAACCAACCCTCCACTTT. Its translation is CASSFVMKPTLHF.

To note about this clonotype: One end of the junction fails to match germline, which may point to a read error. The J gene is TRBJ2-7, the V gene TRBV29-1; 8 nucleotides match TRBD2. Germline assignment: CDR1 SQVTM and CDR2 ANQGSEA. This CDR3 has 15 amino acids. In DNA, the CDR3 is TGCAGCGTTACAAACACGGGACTAGAGGGAGACGAGCAGTACTTT. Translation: CSVTNTGLEGDEQYF.

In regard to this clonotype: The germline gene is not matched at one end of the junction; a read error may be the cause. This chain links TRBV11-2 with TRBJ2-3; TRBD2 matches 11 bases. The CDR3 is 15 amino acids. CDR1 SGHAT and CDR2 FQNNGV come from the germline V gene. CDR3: CANSPGLAGPDTRYF. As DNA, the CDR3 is TGTGCTAACAGCCCTGGACTAGCGGGCCCAGATACGCGGTATTTT.

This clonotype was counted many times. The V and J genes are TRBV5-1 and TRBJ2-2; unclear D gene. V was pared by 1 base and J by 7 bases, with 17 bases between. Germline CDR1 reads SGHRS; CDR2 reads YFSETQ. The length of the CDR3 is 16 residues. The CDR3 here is CASSLRTSRGHGELFF. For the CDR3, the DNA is TGCGCCAGCAGCTTGAGGACCTCCCGAGGTCACGGGGAGCTGTTTTTT.

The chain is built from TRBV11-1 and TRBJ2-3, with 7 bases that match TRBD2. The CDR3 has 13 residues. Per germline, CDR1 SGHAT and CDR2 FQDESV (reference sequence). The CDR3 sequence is CTSSSGSGGSQYF. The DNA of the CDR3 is TGTACAAGCAGCTCCGGGTCGGGGGGTTCGCAGTATTTT.

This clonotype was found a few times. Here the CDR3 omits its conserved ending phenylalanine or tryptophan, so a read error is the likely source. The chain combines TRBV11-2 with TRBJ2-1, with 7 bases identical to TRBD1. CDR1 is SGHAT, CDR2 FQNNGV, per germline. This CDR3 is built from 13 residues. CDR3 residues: CASSSTTGEEQFL. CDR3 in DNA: TGTGCTAGCAGCTCGACTACAGGGGAAGAGCAGTTCTTA.